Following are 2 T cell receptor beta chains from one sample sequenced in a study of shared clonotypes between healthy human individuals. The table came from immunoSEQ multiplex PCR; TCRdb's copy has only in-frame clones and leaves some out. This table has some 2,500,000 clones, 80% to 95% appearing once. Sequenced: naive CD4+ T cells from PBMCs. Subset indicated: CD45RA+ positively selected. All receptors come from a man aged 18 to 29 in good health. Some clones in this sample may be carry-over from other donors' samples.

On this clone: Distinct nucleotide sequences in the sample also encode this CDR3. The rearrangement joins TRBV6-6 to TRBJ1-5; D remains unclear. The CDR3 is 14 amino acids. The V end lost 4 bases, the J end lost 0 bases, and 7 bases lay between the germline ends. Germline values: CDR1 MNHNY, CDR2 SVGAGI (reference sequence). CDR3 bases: TGTGCCAGCAGTTCCCGGGATAGCAATCAGCCCCAGCATTTT. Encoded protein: CASSSRDSNQPQHF.

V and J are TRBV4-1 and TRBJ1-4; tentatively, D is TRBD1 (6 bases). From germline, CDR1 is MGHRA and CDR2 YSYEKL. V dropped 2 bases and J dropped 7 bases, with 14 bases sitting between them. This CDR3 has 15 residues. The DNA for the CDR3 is TGCGCCAGCAGCCAAACAGGGTTGATTGGTGAAAAACTGTTTTTT. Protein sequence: CASSQTGLIGEKLFF.